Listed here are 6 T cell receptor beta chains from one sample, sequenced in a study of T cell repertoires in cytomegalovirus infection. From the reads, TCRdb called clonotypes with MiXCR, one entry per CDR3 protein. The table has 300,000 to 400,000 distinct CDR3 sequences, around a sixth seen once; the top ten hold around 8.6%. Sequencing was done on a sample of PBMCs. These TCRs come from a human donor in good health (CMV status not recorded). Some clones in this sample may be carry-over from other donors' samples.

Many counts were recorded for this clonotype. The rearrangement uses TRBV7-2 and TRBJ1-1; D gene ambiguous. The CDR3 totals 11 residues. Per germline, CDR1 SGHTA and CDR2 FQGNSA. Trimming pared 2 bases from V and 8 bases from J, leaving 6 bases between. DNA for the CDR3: TGTGCCAGCAGCTTATCCGTAGAAGCTTTCTTT. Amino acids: CASSLSVEAFF.

CDR3 loop: CATSSRLAGRETQYF. The DNA for the CDR3 is TGTGCCACCAGCAGCAGACTAGCGGGACGAGAGACCCAGTACTTC. The chain employs TRBV15 and TRBJ2-5, with 11 bases aligning to TRBD2. Germline lookup yields CDR1 LNHNV and CDR2 YYDKDF (reference sequence). V dropped 3 bases and J dropped 4; count of bases not matched to a gene: 4. The CDR3 sequence is 15 residues long.

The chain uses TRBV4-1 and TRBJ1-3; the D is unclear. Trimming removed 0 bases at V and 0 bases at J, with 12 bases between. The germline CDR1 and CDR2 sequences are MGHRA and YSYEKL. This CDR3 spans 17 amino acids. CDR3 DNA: TGCGCCAGCAGCCAAGATCCGGCGTCGAGCTCTGGAAACACCATATATTTT. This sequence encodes CASSQDPASSSGNTIYF.

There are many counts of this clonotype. The CDR3 region is CASSLERGGELFF. The CDR3 nucleotides read TGTGCCAGCAGCCTAGAGAGGGGCGGGGAGCTGTTTTTT. This chain joins TRBV7-2 and TRBJ2-2, with D tentatively TRBD1 or TRBD2 (5 bases each). V was pared by 5 bases and J by 7 bases, with 11 bases between. Germline CDR1 SGHTA, CDR2 FQGNSA. The CDR3 runs 13 residues.

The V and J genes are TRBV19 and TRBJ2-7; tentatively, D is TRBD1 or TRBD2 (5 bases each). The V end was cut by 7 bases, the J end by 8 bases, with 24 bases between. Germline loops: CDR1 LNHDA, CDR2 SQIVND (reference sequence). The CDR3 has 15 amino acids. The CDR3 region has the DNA TGTGCCAGTACCGATAACGGGGACGTCCTACGCCAGCAGTACTTC. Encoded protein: CASTDNGDVLRQQYF.

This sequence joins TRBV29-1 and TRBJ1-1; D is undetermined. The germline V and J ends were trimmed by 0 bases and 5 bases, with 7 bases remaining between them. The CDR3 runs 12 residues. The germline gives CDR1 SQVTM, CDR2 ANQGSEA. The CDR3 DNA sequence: TGCAGCGTTGAAGATCGGGGAACTGAAGCTTTCTTT. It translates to CSVEDRGTEAFF.